The clone carrying this T cell receptor (beta chain) was detected a few times. The sample comes from a study of blood T cells in healthy people across ages. PBMCs were isolated at a quantity of at least 7 million per sample. There are 13 residues in the CDR3. Germline CDR1 is SGHRS and CDR2 is YFSETQ. J lost 8 bases, V lost 4 bases, and 7 bases had no gene match. A sample-barcoded 5' primer and a J-beta primer mix were used in a second PCR of about 7 to 12 cycles. TCRdb independently ran MiXCR on the 5' RACE reads; one entry per CDR3 protein. The sample has roughly 550,000 distinct CDR3 sequences, around 24% seen once. Separately, the same data were catalogued under a study of T cells of mothers and their children. From that second work: Barcodes and 2-4 random nucleotides were added by M1S in the second PCR.

The source material was blood. This clonotype was obtained from a boy aged 5-17 years in good health. This rearrangement joins TRBV5-1 to TRBJ1-2, with 8 bases aligning to TRBD1. The CDR3 bases are TGCGCCAGCAGCCAGGACAGGGTCTGGGGCTACACCTTC. Translating it yields CASSQDRVWGYTF.